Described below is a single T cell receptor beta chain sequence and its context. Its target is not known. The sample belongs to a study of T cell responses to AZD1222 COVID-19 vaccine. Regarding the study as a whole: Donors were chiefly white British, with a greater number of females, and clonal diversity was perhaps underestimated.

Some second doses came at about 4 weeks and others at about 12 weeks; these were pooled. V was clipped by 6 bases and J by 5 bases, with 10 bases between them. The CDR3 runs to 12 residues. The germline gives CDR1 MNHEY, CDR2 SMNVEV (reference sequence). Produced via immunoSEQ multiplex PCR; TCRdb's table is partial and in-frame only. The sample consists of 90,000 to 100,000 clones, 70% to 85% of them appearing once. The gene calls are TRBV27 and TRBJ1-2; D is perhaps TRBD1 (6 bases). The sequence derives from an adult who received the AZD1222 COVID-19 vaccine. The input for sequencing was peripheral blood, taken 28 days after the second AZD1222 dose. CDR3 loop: CASSPQGYGYTF. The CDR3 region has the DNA TGTGCCAGCAGCCCCCAGGGGTATGGCTACACCTTC.